The entry below gives a single T cell receptor beta chain sequence along with its context. No cognate antigen has been identified for it. Base qualities are not recorded, but no much larger clone differs from it by a single base. The data derive from a study of blood T cell repertoires in COVID-19 (dated by TCRdb to the early 2020s). Describing the broader study: Collaborator samples came from the United States, Italy and Spain and covered acute and convalescent phases of COVID-19. Nearly every sample came with metadata listing a de-identified subject ID, COVID-19 status, age in years and sex. Samples were obtained from the ongoing ImmuneRACE study (first 160 participants) and from 1,254 subjects provided by 6 global collaborators. The prospective study material was composed of cDNA or gDNA derived from T cells, B-cell-depleted T cells, or PBMCs. Deeply sampled blood TCRbeta repertoires from subjects exposed to, actively infected with, or recovered from COVID-19 were included in the dataset. Where HLA class I and class II types were available, the types were taken from metadata supplied by the sample provider, not from assay-based typing. The repertoires were made available in a free public database intended to serve as a resource for research on the immune response to SARS-CoV-2.

The study at large found these results: The amount of clinical and demographic metadata varied by source and participant and was provided uncurated.

A second Seattle source provided samples from volunteer blood donors who had recovered from COVID-19. The collaborating institutions used their own protocols to collect whole blood in K2EDTA tubes. For TCRbeta analysis, collaborators shipped samples in one of three forms: frozen whole blood, isolated PBMCs, or DNA extracted from either of those sample types. TCRbeta CDR3 regions were amplified from genomic DNA by means of the immunoSEQ Assay, a bias-controlled multiplex PCR. The original methods were these. Within the assay, amplification of reference gene primers was used to estimate how many nucleated cells each sample contained. To quantify the absolute abundance of each unique TCRbeta CDR3 rearrangement, sequence reads were collapsed and filtered. For each sample, productive Simpson clonality was calculated by taking the square root of Simpson's diversity index across productive rearrangements. Entries here come from immuneACCESS through TCRdb and include only in-frame sequences with V and J called. Some clones fail to appear in such tables; in the studies checked, an unresolved V gene covers under half of the shortfall, and the cause of the remainder is unknown. That table furnishes V, J and clone size, whereas the DNA furnished D and trimming. The sample profile shows more than 120,000 clones; around 87% of them were found once. The ten largest clones capture less than 45% of the sample.

The clonotype comes from a man aged 45 to 65 who had recovered from COVID-19. Material for sequencing was peripheral blood.

CDR3 reads: CASSLPSSYNEQFF. The nucleotide sequence is TGCGCCAGCAGCTTGCCTAGCTCCTACAATGAGCAGTTCTTC. Recombination joined TRBV5-1 with TRBJ2-1, with the D segment identity uncertain. CDR1 and CDR2 are read off the germline V gene as SGHRS and YFSETQ. The trim is 1 base for V and 0 bases for J, with a gap of 5 bases between the germline ends. The cysteine opens and the phenylalanine closes a CDR3 of 14 amino acids. Just CDR3 DNA is preserved here, 42 bases in frame from base 1.